A selection of T cell receptor beta chains follows, all from one sample in a study of read filtering for tumor transcriptome and immune sequencing. One entry per CDR3 protein, called by TCRdb with MiXCR from the reads. The profile shows around 65,000 distinct CDR3 sequences, roughly 19% of them singletons. Sample: a population of CD138-negative cells sorted from bone marrow. Receptors were obtained from a donor aged 40 or over with multiple myeloma. Both conserved end residues are part of each CDR3. A D gene is named only where the DNA matches it firmly. Size values are once, few and many counts, or a class for expanded clones, and some rows have none.

V gene: TRBV10-3; clone size: many; J gene: TRBJ1-1; D gene: TRBD1; CDR3 DNA: TGTGCCATCAGTCGGCCAGGGGGCGCGGGGAACACTGAAGCTTTCTTT; CDR3 protein: CAISRPGGAGNTEAFF
V gene: TRBV5-1; clone size: many; J gene: TRBJ2-7; D gene: NA; CDR3 DNA: TGCGCCAGCAGCTTCCGCCGGGCGACGGAGTACGAGCAGTACTTC; CDR3 protein: CASSFRRATEYEQYF
V gene: TRBV29-1; clone size: NA; J gene: TRBJ2-3; D gene: TRBD1; CDR3 DNA: TGCAGCAGCTCATCTATATCGGACAGGGTAGCAGATACGCAGTATTTT; CDR3 protein: CSSSSISDRVADTQYF
V gene: TRBV10-2; clone size: many; J gene: TRBJ1-6; D gene: NA; CDR3 DNA: TGCGCCAGCAGGCCCACCCAGTATAATTCACCCCTCCACTTT; CDR3 protein: CASRPTQYNSPLHF
V gene: TRBV29-1; clone size: NA; J gene: TRBJ1-5; D gene: NA; CDR3 DNA: TGCAGCGTTGAGAGGTTGCAATTAGGCAATCAGCCCCAGCATTTT; CDR3 protein: CSVERLQLGNQPQHF
V gene: TRBV20-1; clone size: many; J gene: TRBJ2-5; D gene: NA; CDR3 DNA: TGCAGTGCTAGAGCCCCGGGGGAGGAGACCCAGTACTTC; CDR3 protein: CSARAPGEETQYF
V gene: TRBV6-2/TRBV6-3; clone size: few; J gene: TRBJ1-1; D gene: NA; CDR3 DNA: TGTGCCAGCAGCCAACAGGCGAACACTGAAGCTTTCTTT; CDR3 protein: CASSQQANTEAFF
V gene: TRBV12-3/TRBV12-4; clone size: many; J gene: TRBJ2-1; D gene: TRBD2; CDR3 DNA: TGTGCCAGCAGTAACCTAGCGGGGGGTTTCAATGAGCAGTTCTTC; CDR3 protein: CASSNLAGGFNEQFF
V gene: TRBV9; clone size: NA; J gene: TRBJ2-2; D gene: TRBD2; CDR3 DNA: TGTGCCAGCAGCGCCACGAGCGGGGGGTACACCGGGGAGCTGTTTTTT; CDR3 protein: CASSATSGGYTGELFF
V gene: TRBV3-1; clone size: many; J gene: TRBJ2-5; D gene: NA; CDR3 DNA: TGTGCCAGCAGCCGGCCGGTAGGGGGAGAGACCCAGTACTTC; CDR3 protein: CASSRPVGGETQYF
V gene: TRBV10-3; clone size: many; J gene: TRBJ2-2; D gene: NA; CDR3 DNA: TGTGCCATCATCCACACGAACACCGGGGAGCTGTTTTTT; CDR3 protein: CAIIHTNTGELFF
V gene: TRBV27; clone size: many; J gene: TRBJ2-5; D gene: NA; CDR3 DNA: TGTGCCAGCAGTTCAACCGCGGACTTCTTAGAGACCCAGTACTTC; CDR3 protein: CASSSTADFLETQYF
V gene: TRBV3-1; clone size: many; J gene: TRBJ2-2; D gene: NA; CDR3 DNA: TGTGCCAGCAGCCCACCCCTACAGGGACCGAGCACCGGGGAGCTGTTTTTT; CDR3 protein: CASSPPLQGPSTGELFF
V gene: TRBV5-1; clone size: many; J gene: TRBJ1-1; D gene: NA; CDR3 DNA: TGCGCCAGCAGCTTGGATAACAGGTTGGGCACTGAAGCTTTCTTT; CDR3 protein: CASSLDNRLGTEAFF
V gene: TRBV4-1; clone size: few; J gene: TRBJ1-5; D gene: NA; CDR3 DNA: TGCGCCAGCAGCCAAGGCATCAATCAGCCCCAGCATTTT; CDR3 protein: CASSQGINQPQHF
V gene: TRBV5-1; clone size: NA; J gene: TRBJ1-1; D gene: NA; CDR3 DNA: TGCGCCAGCAGCTTGCATGGCGGGGACACTGAAGCTTTCTTT; CDR3 protein: CASSLHGGDTEAFF
V gene: TRBV28; clone size: many; J gene: TRBJ2-2; D gene: TRBD2; CDR3 DNA: TGTGCCAGCGGACCTCCGGGACTAGCATATGACACCGGGGAGCTGTTTTTT; CDR3 protein: CASGPPGLAYDTGELFF
V gene: TRBV29-1; clone size: many; J gene: TRBJ1-1; D gene: NA; CDR3 DNA: TGCAGCGTTGAAAAGGGGGGAGGTGAAGCTTTCTTT; CDR3 protein: CSVEKGGGEAFF
V gene: TRBV7-4; clone size: NA; J gene: TRBJ1-1; D gene: NA; CDR3 DNA: TGTGCCAGCATCTCGGGAGGTTTTAACACTGCAGCTTTCTTT; CDR3 protein: CASISGGFNTAAFF
V gene: TRBV18; clone size: many; J gene: TRBJ2-6; D gene: TRBD1; CDR3 DNA: TGTGCCAGCTCACCACTCCAGGGGGCGTCGGGGGCCAACGTCCTGACTTTC; CDR3 protein: CASSPLQGASGANVLTF
V gene: TRBV5-1; clone size: few; J gene: TRBJ2-7; D gene: TRBD1; CDR3 DNA: TGCGCCAGCAGCTTGGTGCGGACAGGGGACGAGCAGTACTTC; CDR3 protein: CASSLVRTGDEQYF
V gene: TRBV20-1; clone size: many; J gene: TRBJ2-5; D gene: NA; CDR3 DNA: TGCAGTGCTAGAAGGGGGGAGTGGGGGTCAGAGACCCAGTACTTC; CDR3 protein: CSARRGEWGSETQYF
V gene: TRBV19; clone size: many; J gene: TRBJ2-1; D gene: TRBD2; CDR3 DNA: TGTGCCAGTAGTATAGAGGGACTAGCGGGAAGCAATGAGCAGTTCTTC; CDR3 protein: CASSIEGLAGSNEQFF
V gene: TRBV2; clone size: NA; J gene: TRBJ2-1; D gene: NA; CDR3 DNA: TGTGCCAGCAGCCGGTACAGGTCTTGCAATGAGCAGTTCTTC; CDR3 protein: CASSRYRSCNEQFF
V gene: TRBV28; clone size: many; J gene: TRBJ2-2; D gene: NA; CDR3 DNA: TGTGCCAGCAGTTTCCGGGACTCTTACCGCCTAACCGGGGAGCTGTTTTTT; CDR3 protein: CASSFRDSYRLTGELFF
V gene: TRBV11-2; clone size: many; J gene: TRBJ2-7; D gene: TRBD1; CDR3 DNA: TGTGCCAGCAGCTTAGATAATGGCGACAGGGGCTTCTCCTACGAGCAGTACTTC; CDR3 protein: CASSLDNGDRGFSYEQYF
V gene: TRBV6-2/TRBV6-3; clone size: NA; J gene: TRBJ1-3; D gene: NA; CDR3 DNA: TGTGCCAGCAGTTACGCCGGTCACTCTGGAAACACCATATATTTT; CDR3 protein: CASSYAGHSGNTIYF
V gene: TRBV5-1; clone size: many; J gene: TRBJ2-3; D gene: TRBD1; CDR3 DNA: TGCGCCAGCGCCCCCTCCGGACAGGAAGGTTGGTGGGATACGCAGTATTTT; CDR3 protein: CASAPSGQEGWWDTQYF
V gene: TRBV10-3; clone size: many; J gene: TRBJ2-1; D gene: TRBD1; CDR3 DNA: TGTGCCATCAGTGACCCCGGGACAGGGGCCTACAATGAGCAGTTCTTC; CDR3 protein: CAISDPGTGAYNEQFF
V gene: TRBV28; clone size: many; J gene: TRBJ2-3; D gene: NA; CDR3 DNA: TGTGCCAGCAGTACTCCTCGAGGGGGGCCCGTTGGAGATACGCAGTATTTT; CDR3 protein: CASSTPRGGPVGDTQYF
V gene: TRBV6-5; clone size: many; J gene: TRBJ2-7; D gene: NA; CDR3 DNA: TGTGCCAGCAGTCCTCAGTTGGGGCGCAAAGAGCAGTACTTC; CDR3 protein: CASSPQLGRKEQYF
V gene: TRBV20-1; clone size: NA; J gene: TRBJ2-1; D gene: TRBD2; CDR3 DNA: TGCAGTGCGCTGAGACTAGCGGAGACCTACAATGAGCAGTTCTTC; CDR3 protein: CSALRLAETYNEQFF
V gene: TRBV28; clone size: many; J gene: TRBJ2-3; D gene: TRBD2; CDR3 DNA: TGTGCCAGCAGTTTCCACAGGCGGGAGCGCACAGATACGCAGTATTTT; CDR3 protein: CASSFHRRERTDTQYF
V gene: TRBV20-1; clone size: many; J gene: TRBJ2-5; D gene: NA; CDR3 DNA: TGCAGTGCTCGGGCCGTTATGGGAGAGACCCAGTACTTC; CDR3 protein: CSARAVMGETQYF
V gene: TRBV9; clone size: many; J gene: TRBJ1-1; D gene: TRBD1; CDR3 DNA: TGTGCCAGCAGCCCTTACCGGGGACAGGGGTTCACTGAAGCTTTCTTT; CDR3 protein: CASSPYRGQGFTEAFF
V gene: TRBV20-1; clone size: NA; J gene: TRBJ2-5; D gene: NA; CDR3 DNA: TGCAGTGACGGGACGGATAAGCCCCAGTACTTC; CDR3 protein: CSDGTDKPQYF
V gene: TRBV6-5; clone size: many; J gene: TRBJ2-7; D gene: TRBD1; CDR3 DNA: TGTGCCAGCAGTCGGCCAGGGGGTCGCGAGCAGTACTTC; CDR3 protein: CASSRPGGREQYF
V gene: TRBV12-3/TRBV12-4; clone size: many; J gene: TRBJ1-1; D gene: NA; CDR3 DNA: TGTGCCAGCAGTTTAGGAGGGCAAGCCGCTTTCTTT; CDR3 protein: CASSLGGQAAFF
V gene: TRBV7-2; clone size: many; J gene: TRBJ2-7; D gene: TRBD1; CDR3 DNA: TGTGCCAGCAGCTTAGCGACAGGGTCCCACTACGAGCAGTACTTC; CDR3 protein: CASSLATGSHYEQYF
V gene: TRBV29-1; clone size: many; J gene: TRBJ2-3; D gene: NA; CDR3 DNA: TGCAGCGTTGGATCGGTGGTCCGGAAGACGCAGTATTTT; CDR3 protein: CSVGSVVRKTQYF
V gene: TRBV28; clone size: many; J gene: TRBJ1-2; D gene: TRBD1; CDR3 DNA: TGTGCCAGCAGTCCCCCAGACAGGGCAGTCTATGGCTACACCTTC; CDR3 protein: CASSPPDRAVYGYTF
V gene: TRBV20-1; clone size: many; J gene: TRBJ2-6; D gene: NA; CDR3 DNA: TGCAGTGCTAGAGAGGCCAGGGGAGGGCCTGGGACCAACGTCCTGACTTTC; CDR3 protein: CSAREARGGPGTNVLTF
V gene: TRBV2; clone size: medium-sized; J gene: TRBJ2-1; D gene: TRBD2; CDR3 DNA: TGTGCCAGCACCCCGTTTGCTAGCGGTCAAAGAAAGAATGAGCAGTTCTTC; CDR3 protein: CASTPFASGQRKNEQFF
V gene: TRBV3-1; clone size: many; J gene: TRBJ2-2; D gene: TRBD1; CDR3 DNA: TGTGCCAGCAGCCAAGGACAGGGGAACACCGGGGAGCTGTTTTTT; CDR3 protein: CASSQGQGNTGELFF
V gene: TRBV30; clone size: many; J gene: TRBJ2-2; D gene: NA; CDR3 DNA: TGTGCCTGGAGTATGGGGACAACGAACACCGGGGAGCTGTTTTTT; CDR3 protein: CAWSMGTTNTGELFF
V gene: TRBV29-1; clone size: many; J gene: TRBJ2-5; D gene: TRBD2; CDR3 DNA: TGCAGCGTTGATCTGGGAGGGGCAGAGACCCAGTACTTC; CDR3 protein: CSVDLGGAETQYF
V gene: TRBV7-2; clone size: many; J gene: TRBJ2-2; D gene: NA; CDR3 DNA: TGTGCCAGCAGCCCAACGGCTTGGGAGGTGCCGCCCGGGGAGCTGTTTTTT; CDR3 protein: CASSPTAWEVPPGELFF
V gene: TRBV7-9; clone size: many; J gene: TRBJ2-2; D gene: TRBD1; CDR3 DNA: TGTGCCAGCAGCCAGGACAGGGCCTTGAACACCGGGGAGCTGTTTTTT; CDR3 protein: CASSQDRALNTGELFF
V gene: TRBV7-6; clone size: many; J gene: TRBJ2-7; D gene: NA; CDR3 DNA: TGTGCCAGCAGCCCCAGTGAAGACGTCTTCTCGCTTCACTACGAGCAGTACTTC; CDR3 protein: CASSPSEDVFSLHYEQYF
V gene: TRBV5-4; clone size: many; J gene: TRBJ2-3; D gene: NA; CDR3 DNA: TGTGCCAGCAGCTTGTTAGGGGGCGGGGAGGCAGATACGCAGTATTTT; CDR3 protein: CASSLLGGGEADTQYF
V gene: TRBV2; clone size: NA; J gene: TRBJ2-1; D gene: NA; CDR3 DNA: TGTGCCAGCAGTCCAGGACGTTACGATGAGCAGTTCTTC; CDR3 protein: CASSPGRYDEQFF
V gene: TRBV28; clone size: many; J gene: TRBJ2-7; D gene: TRBD2; CDR3 DNA: TGTGCCAGCACGCCCAGCGGGAGCAAGTACGAGCAGTACTTC; CDR3 protein: CASTPSGSKYEQYF
V gene: TRBV29-1; clone size: many; J gene: TRBJ2-2; D gene: TRBD1; CDR3 DNA: TGCAGCGTGGAAAAACGCGGGACAGGGGACACCGGGGAGCTGTTTTTT; CDR3 protein: CSVEKRGTGDTGELFF
V gene: TRBV27; clone size: many; J gene: TRBJ1-1; D gene: TRBD1; CDR3 DNA: TGTGCCAGCAGTTTATACGAGGGGGCGAACACTGAAGCTTTCTTT; CDR3 protein: CASSLYEGANTEAFF
V gene: TRBV29-1; clone size: NA; J gene: TRBJ1-1; D gene: TRBD1; CDR3 DNA: TGCAGCGTTATCTCCGACAGGGGGCGCACTGAAGCTTTCTTT; CDR3 protein: CSVISDRGRTEAFF
V gene: TRBV11-2; clone size: many; J gene: TRBJ2-2; D gene: TRBD2; CDR3 DNA: TGTGCCAGCAGCCTGACGGGGGGAACCGGGGAGCTGTTTTTT; CDR3 protein: CASSLTGGTGELFF
V gene: TRBV11-1; clone size: many; J gene: TRBJ1-1; D gene: TRBD1; CDR3 DNA: TGTGCCAGCAGCCCGGACAGGGGGAACACTGAAGCTTTCTTT; CDR3 protein: CASSPDRGNTEAFF
V gene: TRBV21-1; clone size: many; J gene: TRBJ1-1; D gene: NA; CDR3 DNA: TGTGCCAGCAGGAACCCTGCAGGGGAAGTAACTGAAGCTTTCTTT; CDR3 protein: CASRNPAGEVTEAFF
V gene: TRBV28; clone size: many; J gene: TRBJ2-1; D gene: TRBD2; CDR3 DNA: TGTGCCAGCACCTCCGGAGGGGCTAGCGGGAAACTCAATGAGCAGTTCTTC; CDR3 protein: CASTSGGASGKLNEQFF